A single sample is the source of the 2 T cell receptor beta chains below, sequenced in a study of cytomegalovirus exposure and HLA in healthy donors. With 60 Vbeta and 13 Jbeta primers, the PCR was carried out. Here immunoSEQ multiplex PCR was the method, and the copy in TCRdb shows in-frame clones only, minus some. The data contain some 160,000 clones, around three quarters of them singletons. Sample: PBMCs. Source of these receptors: a middle-aged woman in good health and CMV-seronegative.

This rearrangement joins TRBV11-2 to TRBJ2-1; 11 nucleotides line up with TRBD2. The V and J ends lost 1 base and 4 bases, in that order; junction bases with no gene match: 3. The CDR3 is 16 residues long. From germline, CDR1 is SGHAT and CDR2 FQNNGV. The CDR3 DNA reads TGTGCCAGCAGCTTAGCCGGGACTAGCGGATACAATGAGCAGTTCTTC. It codes for CASSLAGTSGYNEQFF.

The chain couples TRBV5-1 to TRBJ2-7; TRBD1 might be the D (6 bases). The CDR3 sequence is 15 residues long. Deletions cut 1 base from V and 2 bases from J, with 13 bases between. From germline, CDR1 is SGHRS and CDR2 YFSETQ. The CDR3 coding sequence is TGCGCCAGCAGCTTGTTGGCAGGGGTGCCCTACGAGCAGTACTTC. Translation gives CASSLLAGVPYEQYF.